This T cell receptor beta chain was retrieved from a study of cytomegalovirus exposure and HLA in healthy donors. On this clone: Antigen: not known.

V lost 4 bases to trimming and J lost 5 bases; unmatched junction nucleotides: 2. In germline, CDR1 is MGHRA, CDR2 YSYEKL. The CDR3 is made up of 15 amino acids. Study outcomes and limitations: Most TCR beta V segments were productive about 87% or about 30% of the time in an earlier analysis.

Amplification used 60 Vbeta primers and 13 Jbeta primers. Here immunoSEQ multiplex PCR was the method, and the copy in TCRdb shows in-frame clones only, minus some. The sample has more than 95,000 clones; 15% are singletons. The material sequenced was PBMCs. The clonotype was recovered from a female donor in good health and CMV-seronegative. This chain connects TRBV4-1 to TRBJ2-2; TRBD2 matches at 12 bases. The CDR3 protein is CASSRLAGETGELFF. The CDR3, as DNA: TGCGCCAGCAGCCGACTAGCGGGAGAGACCGGGGAGCTGTTTTTT.